These 20 T cell receptor beta chains came from one sample sequenced in a study of identical twins. Each CDR3 protein gets one entry after TCRdb re-called the 5' RACE reads with MiXCR. This sample has 1.5 million to 2 million distinct CDR3 sequences; roughly 35% occur once, and the top ten carry over 0.25%. Sequenced input: cord blood. These receptors all come from a newborn girl in good health.

J is TRBJ2-1 and V is TRBV12-3 or TRBV12-4; D not resolved. Trimming removed 5 bases at V and 7 bases at J, with 12 bases between. This CDR3 spans 13 amino acids. CDR3 DNA: TGTGCCAGCAGTCGGAGACTCCTTAATGAGCAGTTCTTC. Its protein product is CASSRRLLNEQFF.

J is TRBJ1-1 and V is TRBV20-1; D gene unclear. The germline V gene encodes CDR1 DFQATT and CDR2 SNEGSKA (reference sequence). The V end was cut by 4 bases, the J end by 3 bases, with 6 bases between. CDR3 length equals 11 residues. The CDR3 nucleotides read TGCAGTGCTAAGGAATACACTGAAGCTTTCTTT. Translating it yields CSAKEYTEAFF.

Of note for this clonotype: The junction differs from germline at one of its ends, possibly a read error. The chain links TRBV19 to TRBJ2-1; TRBD1 might be the D (5 bases). The CDR3 contains 16 residues. Germline assignment: CDR1 LNHDA and CDR2 SQIVND (reference sequence). The CDR3 protein is CARSTHLGPGANEQFF. In DNA form, the CDR3 reads TGTGCCCGTAGTACCCATTTGGGCCCTGGGGCCAATGAGCAGTTCTTC.

This chain uses TRBV6-6 with TRBJ2-7; TRBD2 matches 7 bases. Germline loops: CDR1 MNHNY, CDR2 SVGAGI (reference sequence). The V gene end was trimmed by 2 bases and the J gene end by 2 bases; junction bases not matched to a gene: 3. CDR3 length equals 14 residues. This CDR3 reads CASSYLAETYEQYF. The CDR3 DNA follows: TGTGCCAGCAGTTACCTAGCGGAGACCTACGAGCAGTACTTC.

This clonotype was found a few times. The rearrangement links TRBV28 to TRBJ1-2; D perhaps matches TRBD1 (5 bases). V gave up 5 bases and J gave up 0 bases, with 16 bases separating them. Germline V CDR1 and CDR2: MDHEN, SYDVKM. There are 16 residues in the CDR3. The CDR3: CASSLPGTVANYGYTF. The CDR3 region has the DNA TGTGCCAGCAGTCTTCCGGGGACTGTAGCTAACTATGGCTACACCTTC.

This clonotype has just a few counts. Here the CDR3 reads CASSFASGMAYEQYF. The DNA for the CDR3 is TGTGCCAGCAGCTTCGCTAGCGGGATGGCCTACGAGCAGTACTTC. The chain joins TRBV7-2 to TRBJ2-7, with TRBD2 matching over 9 bases. From germline, CDR1 is SGHTA and CDR2 FQGNSA. This CDR3 spans 15 amino acids. V shed 3 bases, J shed 2 bases, and the junction held 5 bases outside the gene matches.

The V and J genes are TRBV3-1 and TRBJ2-1; possibly TRBD2 for D (6 bases). The end of the DNA is better explained by TRBJ2-7, so the J call may be wrong. The CDR3 consists of 15 residues. The V gene's germline CDR1 is LGHDT and CDR2 YNNKEL (reference sequence). CDR3 nucleotide sequence: TGTGCCAGCAGCCACCGGACTATAAGGGGCAATGAGCAGTACTTC. Encoded protein: CASSHRTIRGNEQYF.

Comments on this clonotype: The junction departs from germline at one end; a sequencing error may be responsible. The chain is built from TRBV7-2 and TRBJ1-4; D is undetermined. Per germline, CDR1 SGHTA and CDR2 FQGNSA. The CDR3 is 14 residues long. The DNA of the CDR3 is TGTGCCGGCAGCTTAGGGATTCGGGAAGAAAAACTGTTTTTT. Protein sequence: CAGSLGIREEKLFF.

The gene calls are TRBV20-1 and TRBJ1-1, with 7 bases fitting TRBD1. The CDR3 runs to 15 residues. Germline loops: CDR1 DFQATT, CDR2 SNEGSKA (reference sequence). CDR3 region: CRAETGQPMNTEAFF. The CDR3, as DNA: TGCAGAGCGGAAACGGGACAGCCCATGAACACTGAAGCTTTCTTT.

The rearrangement joins TRBV27 to TRBJ1-4, with no clear D. The V end was cut by 3 bases, the J end by 0 bases, with 14 bases between. CDR1 is MNHEY and CDR2 is SMNVEV in the germline V gene (reference sequence). This CDR3 is built from 17 residues. This CDR3 is CASSFDFQTATNEKLFF. The CDR3 bases are TGTGCCAGCAGTTTTGACTTTCAGACGGCAACTAATGAAAAACTGTTTTTT. The full variable domain, with the rest looked up from reference TRBV27 and TRBJ1-4, is EAQVTQNPRYLITVTGKKLTVTCSQNMNHEYMSWYRQDPGLGLRQIYYSMNVEVTDKGDVPEGYKVSRKEKRNFPLILESPSPNQTSLYFCASSFDFQTATNEKLFFGSGTQLSVL.

In nucleotides, the CDR3 is TGTGCCAGCAGTTCTCGGGACTTATACACCGGGGAGCTGTTTTTT. Protein product: CASSSRDLYTGELFF. The chain links TRBV28 to TRBJ2-2, with a possible D match to TRBD2 (6 bases). V lost 4 bases and J 3 bases, leaving 12 bases between the germline ends. There are 15 residues in the CDR3. Germline CDR1 is MDHEN and CDR2 is SYDVKM.

CDR3 protein: CSGTAGSYSSYNEQYF. In nucleotides, the CDR3 is TGCAGCGGAACGGCGGGGAGTTATAGCTCCTACAATGAGCAGTACTTC. The chain links TRBV29-1 to TRBJ2-1; D perhaps matches TRBD2 (6 bases). The closer fit of TRBJ2-7 to the DNA end suggests the J call may be wrong. Germline V gives CDR1 SQVTM, CDR2 ANQGSEA. This CDR3 is 16 amino acids long.

This clonotype was seen a few times. DNA of the CDR3: TGCAGTGCCACCGACAAGAACACTGAAGCTTTCTTT. It translates to CSATDKNTEAFF. This chain uses TRBV20-1 with TRBJ1-1; D gene uncertain. With 6 bases removed from V and 1 base from J, the gap between germline ends came to 9 bases. This CDR3 comprises 12 residues. CDR1 is DFQATT, CDR2 SNEGSKA, per germline (reference sequence).

The V call is TRBV5-1, the J call TRBJ2-7; 10 bases fit TRBD2. Germline V gene data show CDR1 as SGHRS and CDR2 as YFSETQ. The CDR3 covers 16 residues. J lost 4 bases, V lost 4 bases, and 11 bases had no gene match. CDR3 protein: CASSVRTSGTTYEQYF. The CDR3 DNA is TGCGCCAGCAGCGTCAGAACTAGCGGGACTACTTACGAGCAGTACTTC.

The rearrangement links TRBV20-1 to TRBJ2-5; TRBD2 agrees at 15 bases. The J call may be mistaken, given a closer DNA end match to TRBJ2-7. This CDR3 is built from 14 residues. Germline-derived CDR1 and CDR2 are DFQATT and SNEGSKA (reference sequence). Here the CDR3 DNA reads TGCAGTGCTGGGACTAGCGGGGGGCACTACGAGCAGTACTTC. Translating it yields CSAGTSGGHYEQYF.

This clonotype was seen only a few times. The rearrangement links TRBV10-3 to TRBJ2-1, with 10 bases identical to TRBD2. This CDR3 contains 16 residues. The V segment lost 0 bases and the J segment 9 bases; nucleotides outside the gene matches: 8. Germline V gene data show CDR1 as ENHRY and CDR2 as SYGVKD. The CDR3 region is CAISESGLAGVGEQFF. The CDR3 nucleotides read TGTGCCATCAGTGAGTCCGGCCTAGCGGGAGTCGGTGAGCAGTTCTTC.

Concerning this clonotype itself: At one end the junction does not follow the germline gene, possibly because of a read error. This sequence joins TRBV25-1 and TRBJ2-7; no firm D call. The CDR3 totals 13 residues. Germline V gene data show CDR1 as MGHDK and CDR2 as SYGVNS. The DNA of the CDR3 is TGTGCCAGCAGTGAAGGCACGTCCTACGAGCGGTACTTC. Encoded protein: CASSEGTSYERYF.

This clonotype has a handful of counts. The J gene is TRBJ2-3, the V gene TRBV28; 8 bases align to TRBD1. Unmatched junction bases numbered 8, after V lost 5 bases and J lost 1 base. The CDR3 consists of 16 residues. The V gene's germline CDR1 is MDHEN and CDR2 SYDVKM. CDR3 in DNA: TGTGCCAGCAGTAAGGTCTCGGACAGGGGCACAGATACGCAGTATTTT. It encodes CASSKVSDRGTDTQYF.

This clonotype has a handful of counts. This chain links TRBV4-2 with TRBJ2-7, with D possibly matching TRBD1 (5 bases). There are 13 residues in the CDR3. Germline V gene sequence: CDR1 LGHNA, CDR2 YNFKEQ. V lost 1 base and J 6 bases, leaving 10 bases between the germline ends. CDR3 protein: CASSQVGVSEQYF. The DNA for the CDR3 is TGTGCCAGCAGCCAAGTAGGGGTGAGCGAGCAGTACTTC.

This clonotype was picked up a small number of times. The gene calls are TRBV20-1 and TRBJ2-5, with TRBD2 matching 12 bases. The CDR3 totals 16 residues. The germline CDR1 and CDR2 sequences are DFQATT and SNEGSKA (reference sequence). The ends lost 2 bases at V and 6 bases at J; junction bases unmatched: 10. CDR3 in amino acids: CSARSVLAGGPQTQYF. CDR3 nucleotides: TGCAGTGCTAGAAGCGTCCTAGCGGGGGGGCCACAGACCCAGTACTTC.